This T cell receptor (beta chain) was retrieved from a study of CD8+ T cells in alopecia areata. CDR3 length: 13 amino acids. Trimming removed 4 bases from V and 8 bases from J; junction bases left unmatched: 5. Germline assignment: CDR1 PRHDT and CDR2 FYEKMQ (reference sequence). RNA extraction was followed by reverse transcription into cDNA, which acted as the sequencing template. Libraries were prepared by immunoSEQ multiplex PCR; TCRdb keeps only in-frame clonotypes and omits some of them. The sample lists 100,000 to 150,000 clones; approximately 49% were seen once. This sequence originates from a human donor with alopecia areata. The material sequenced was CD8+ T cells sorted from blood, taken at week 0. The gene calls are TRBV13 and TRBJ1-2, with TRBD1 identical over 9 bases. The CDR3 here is CASSSGTGRGYTF. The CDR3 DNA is TGTGCCAGCAGCTCCGGGACAGGGCGAGGCTACACCTTC.